Reported below is one TCR beta chain. Its antigen is still unknown. This CDR3 is built from 15 residues. The ends were cut back, 0 bases at V and 0 bases at J, with 9 bases in the middle. In germline, CDR1 is MNHEY, CDR2 SMNVEV (reference sequence). The time point denotes: baseline pretreatment blood. Treatment noted: 15 Gy SBRT to primary tumor, nephrectomy 4 weeks later. Blood was sampled at baseline, 2 weeks and 4 weeks after SBRT. The tumor was a clear cell renal cell carcinoma. These data come from a study of radiation and T cells in renal cell carcinoma. For the study at large: Nephrectomy followed 15 Gy stereotactic body radiation by 4 weeks.

The data were produced by immunoSEQ multiplex PCR, yet TCRdb's version contains in-frame clones alone and is incomplete. Found here are 40,000 to 60,000 clones, roughly 83% of them singletons; the top ten hold 25% to 35%. Study findings and constraints: Top tumor clonotypes rose in blood 2 weeks post-radiation, then contracted.

Source: blood, taken from a patient whose treatment included radiotherapy and nephrectomy. V and J are TRBV27 and TRBJ2-7; D gene unclear. The TCR originated in a woman in her sixties or seventies with renal cell carcinoma. This CDR3 is CASSLSGRASYEQYF. Here the CDR3 DNA reads TGTGCCAGCAGTTTATCGGGCAGAGCCTCCTACGAGCAGTACTTC.